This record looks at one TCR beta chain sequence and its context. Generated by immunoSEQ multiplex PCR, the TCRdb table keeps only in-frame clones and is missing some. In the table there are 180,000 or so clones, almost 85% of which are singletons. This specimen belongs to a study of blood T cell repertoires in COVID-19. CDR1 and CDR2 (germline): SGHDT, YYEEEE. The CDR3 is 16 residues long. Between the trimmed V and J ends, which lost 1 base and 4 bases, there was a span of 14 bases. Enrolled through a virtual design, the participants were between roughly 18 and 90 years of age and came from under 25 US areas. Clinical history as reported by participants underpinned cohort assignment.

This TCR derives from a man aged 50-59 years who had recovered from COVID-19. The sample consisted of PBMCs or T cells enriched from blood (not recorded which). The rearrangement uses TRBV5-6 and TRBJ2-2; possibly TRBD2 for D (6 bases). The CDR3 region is CASSLPSAHLTGELFF. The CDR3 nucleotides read TGTGCCAGCAGCTTGCCTAGCGCCCACCTCACCGGGGAGCTGTTTTTT.